Each of the 21 T cell receptor beta chains below was sequenced from the same sample in a study of OX40 agonist ivuxolimab in advanced cancers. Libraries were prepared by immunoSEQ multiplex PCR; TCRdb keeps only in-frame clonotypes and omits some of them. Of 40,000 to 45,000 clones listed, just under 95% are singletons. Here the sequenced sample was CD4+ or CD8+ T cells sorted from blood, taken in a trial of the OX40 agonist ivuxolimab. The source is an adult with an advanced solid tumor such as melanoma, head and neck, liver or kidney cancer.

The V call is TRBV6-1, the J call TRBJ2-2; 7 bases map to TRBD2. Per the germline V gene, CDR1 is MNHNS and CDR2 is SASEGT. Trimming removed 2 bases from V and 7 bases from J; junction bases left unmatched: 7. CDR3 length: 15 amino acids. The CDR3 protein is CASSEPGGGFGELFF. Written as DNA, the CDR3 is TGTGCCAGCAGTGAACCCGGGGGAGGGTTCGGGGAGCTGTTTTTT.

This chain uses TRBV28 with TRBJ2-7, with D perhaps matching TRBD1 (6 bases). This CDR3 region has 14 residues. CDR1 and CDR2 from the germline V gene are MDHEN and SYDVKM. The V and J ends lost 6 bases and 0 bases respectively, with 12 bases between them. The DNA of the CDR3 is TGTGCCAGCAGGGACCGGGACACCTCCTACGAGCAGTACTTC. Translated, it gives CASRDRDTSYEQYF.

The rearrangement links TRBV4-2 to TRBJ2-2, with D unclear. Germline V lookup: CDR1 LGHNA, CDR2 YNFKEQ. The CDR3 sequence is 15 residues long. Trimming took off 0 bases at V and 2 bases at J, with 7 bases between the two ends. DNA for the CDR3: TGTGCCAGCAGCCAAGACTGGGCAAACACCGGGGAGCTGTTTTTT. Translation gives CASSQDWANTGELFF.

V is TRBV4-2 and J is TRBJ2-1, with 8 nucleotides matching TRBD2. CDR3 size: 16 residues. Germline V gene data show CDR1 as LGHNA and CDR2 as YNFKEQ. The V segment lost 0 bases and the J segment 4 bases; nucleotides outside the gene matches: 5. CDR3: CASSQDTTGGYNEQFF. Written as DNA, the CDR3 is TGTGCCAGCAGCCAAGATACGACGGGAGGGTACAATGAGCAGTTCTTC.

The genes are TRBV2 and TRBJ2-7; no clear D gene. This CDR3 has 17 residues. The germline V gene has CDR1 SNHLY and CDR2 FYNNEI. The V gene lost 1 base and the J gene lost 2 bases, with 18 bases spanning the gap. Here the CDR3 DNA reads TGTGCCAGCAGTGAAGAAAGGTTGGGGATTGAAACCTACGAGCAGTACTTC. Amino acid sequence: CASSEERLGIETYEQYF.

This sequence joins TRBV5-5 and TRBJ1-1, with 7 bases fitting TRBD1. Germline CDR1 is SGHKS and CDR2 is YYEKEE (reference sequence). The V segment lost 1 base and the J segment 3 bases; nucleotides outside the gene matches: 9. The CDR3 consists of 16 residues. This CDR3 reads CASSLPQGLSDTEAFF. The CDR3 nucleotides are TGTGCCAGCAGCTTGCCACAGGGGCTAAGTGACACTGAAGCTTTCTTT.

This chain uses TRBV6-1 with TRBJ1-5; unclear D gene. This CDR3 comprises 15 residues. Germline CDR1 and CDR2: MNHNS and SASEGT. V lost 5 bases to trimming and J lost 3 bases, with 14 bases between them. The DNA of the CDR3 is TGTGCCAGCAGTCCAGACCGGTTTTCCAATCAGCCCCAGCATTTT. Translated: CASSPDRFSNQPQHF.

The V gene is TRBV6-1, the J gene TRBJ1-3; TRBD1 might be the D (5 bases). The V gene lost 6 bases and the J gene lost 2 bases, with 14 bases spanning the gap. Germline lookup yields CDR1 MNHNS and CDR2 SASEGT. The CDR3 runs to 15 residues. The CDR3 nucleotides read TGTGCCAGCAGAGGGGCGACTCGGGCTGGAAACACCATATATTTT. This encodes CASRGATRAGNTIYF.

The chain couples TRBV7-9 to TRBJ2-5; D gene unclear. The V end was cut by 5 bases, the J end by 5 bases, with 9 bases between. Per the germline V gene, CDR1 is SEHNR and CDR2 is FQNEAQ (reference sequence). CDR3 length equals 12 residues. Here the CDR3 DNA reads TGTGCCAGCAGCCAAGGGCCCGAGACCCAGTACTTC. Protein product: CASSQGPETQYF.

The chain carries TRBV4-1 and TRBJ2-1; the D is unclear. Germline loops: CDR1 MGHRA, CDR2 YSYEKL. The CDR3 has 13 amino acids. Trimming took off 1 base at V and 5 bases at J, with 6 bases between the two ends. The CDR3 reads CASSQVSNNEQFF. The CDR3 nucleotides read TGCGCCAGCAGCCAAGTGTCGAACAATGAGCAGTTCTTC.

This chain joins TRBV10-2 and TRBJ2-3; 8 bases are a match to TRBD2. The CDR3 has 16 residues. V lost 8 bases to trimming and J lost 2 bases; unmatched junction nucleotides: 12. The germline gives CDR1 WSHSY, CDR2 SAAADI. The CDR3: CASARGASILTDTQYF. The CDR3 region has the DNA TGCGCCAGCGCGCGGGGGGCCTCTATTCTCACAGATACGCAGTATTTT.

The J gene is TRBJ2-5, the V gene TRBV30; D might be TRBD1 (6 bases). The V end was cut by 6 bases, the J end by 1 base, with 15 bases between. This CDR3 region has 14 residues. Germline V gene data show CDR1 as GTSNPN and CDR2 as SVGIG (reference sequence). The CDR3 region has the DNA TGTGCCTGCTATCACGGACAGACCCAAGAGACCCAGTACTTC. Its translation is CACYHGQTQETQYF. Together with reference TRBV30 and TRBJ2-5, the CDR3 gives the full variable domain: SQTIHQWPATLVQPVGSPLSLECTVEGTSNPNLYWYRQAAGRGLQLLFYSVGIGQISSEVPQNLSASRPQDRQFILSSKKLLLSDSGFYLCACYHGQTQETQYFGPGTRLLVL.

This chain connects TRBV19 to TRBJ2-1; D might be TRBD2 (6 bases). The V and J ends lost 1 base and 5 bases respectively, with 12 bases between them. This CDR3 has 15 amino acids. Germline values: CDR1 LNHDA, CDR2 SQIVND (reference sequence). For the CDR3, the DNA is TGTGCCAGTAGTATAGGCCTAGCGCGGGACAATGAGCAGTTCTTC. Translating it yields CASSIGLARDNEQFF.

This sequence joins TRBV28 and TRBJ1-5; no definite D call. Germline CDR1 MDHEN, CDR2 SYDVKM. V was cut by 1 base and J by 0 bases, with 10 bases left in between. This CDR3 spans 16 amino acids. The CDR3 reads CASSLYFSNSNQPQHF. CDR3 nucleotides: TGTGCCAGCAGTTTATACTTCTCTAATAGCAATCAGCCCCAGCATTTT.

This clone was seen a single time. The gene calls are TRBV27 and TRBJ2-3; D is unresolved. Germline values: CDR1 MNHEY, CDR2 SMNVEV (reference sequence). V was clipped by 3 bases and J by 13 bases, with 14 bases between them. The CDR3 spans 12 residues. Here the CDR3 DNA reads TGTGCCAGCAGTTTCATTGGGCGCGAAGAGTATTTT. It codes for CASSFIGREEYF.

This chain joins TRBV4-2 and TRBJ2-7, with 8 bases fitting TRBD2. Germline assignment: CDR1 LGHNA and CDR2 YNFKEQ. V lost 0 bases, J lost 3 bases, and 7 bases stayed unmatched. This CDR3 contains 16 residues. Here the CDR3 reads CASSQDPLAAIYEQYF. The CDR3 DNA follows: TGTGCCAGCAGCCAAGACCCACTAGCGGCAATCTACGAGCAGTACTTC.

The rearrangement uses TRBV27 and TRBJ2-1; a possible D gene is TRBD2 (6 bases). This CDR3 has 14 residues. Looked up from germline, CDR1 is MNHEY and CDR2 is SMNVEV (reference sequence). V gave up 4 bases and J gave up 7 bases, with 14 bases separating them. The CDR3 loop reads CASSSGKGTNEQFF. DNA of the CDR3: TGTGCCAGCAGTTCTGGGAAAGGGACTAATGAGCAGTTCTTC.

The DNA of the CDR3 is TGTGCCAGTAGTATGGGGACAGGGGGCCCCTACGAGCAGTACTTC. Translating it yields CASSMGTGGPYEQYF. The chain recombines TRBV19 with TRBJ2-7; 12 bases match TRBD1. Germline CDR1 LNHDA, CDR2 SQIVND (reference sequence). The CDR3 is made up of 15 amino acids. Germline trimming cut 3 bases from V and 2 bases from J; bases unmatched to any gene: 2.

J is TRBJ2-1 and V is TRBV4-3; tentatively, D is TRBD1 or TRBD2 (5 bases each). This CDR3 comprises 15 residues. V was cut by 4 bases and J by 3 bases, with 13 bases left in between. Germline loops: CDR1 LGHNA, CDR2 YSLEER. CDR3 DNA: TGCGCCAGCAGCCCCCGGCAGGGAGACTACAATGAGCAGTTCTTC. Protein sequence: CASSPRQGDYNEQFF.

This clone is judged medium-sized. This specimen includes other DNA sequences encoding the same CDR3. This chain connects TRBV4-1 to TRBJ2-7; 7 bases align to TRBD2. This CDR3 has 13 residues. Germline lookup yields CDR1 MGHRA and CDR2 YSYEKL. V lost 4 bases to trimming and J lost 6 bases; unmatched junction nucleotides: 6. The CDR3 is CASSPPAGSEQYF. CDR3 bases: TGCGCCAGCAGCCCACCAGCGGGGAGCGAGCAGTACTTC.

The J gene is TRBJ2-2, the V gene TRBV11-2; D gene unclear. In germline, CDR1 is SGHAT, CDR2 FQNNGV. The CDR3 sequence is 14 residues long. V was clipped by 0 bases and J by 6 bases, with 8 bases between them. CDR3 loop: CASSLEFSAGELFF. DNA for the CDR3: TGTGCCAGCAGCTTAGAGTTTTCAGCCGGGGAGCTGTTTTTT.